In this sample, the clone carrying this T cell receptor beta chain turned up a few times. Its antigen is as yet unknown. The data originate from a study of T cells in Graves' hyperthyroidism and ophthalmopathy. Orbital computed tomography, thyroid ultrasound, serum thyroxine and TRAb, and clinical symptoms together informed the diagnoses. General study points: The authors' 13 V-J model separated ophthalmopathy from stable hyperthyroidism. The blood repertoire included most of the expanded thyroid clonotypes above 0.001.

Amplification of TCR beta CDR3 regions was performed using RNA transcripts as template. The HTBI set primed first-round TCR CDR3 RT-PCR. TCRdb reanalysed the multiplex PCR reads using MiXCR and keeps one entry per CDR3 protein. The repertoire holds some 490,000 distinct CDR3 sequences, with 20% to 25% as singletons. V was shortened by 2 bases and J by 3 bases, with 9 bases between the two germline ends. Per the germline V gene, CDR1 is SGHRS and CDR2 is YFSETQ. The CDR3 runs to 14 residues. V and J are TRBV5-1 and TRBJ2-1; D gene ambiguous. The sequence derives from a woman between 65 and 79 years old with Graves' ophthalmopathy. Sequenced material: blood. The CDR3 DNA is TGCGCCAGCAGCTTTAGGACCCACTACAATGAGCAGTTCTTC. Translated, it gives CASSFRTHYNEQFF. Supplemented by reference TRBV5-1 and TRBJ2-1, the full variable domain reads KAGVTQTPRYLIKTRGQQVTLSCSPISGHRSVSWYQQTPGQGLQFLFEYFSETQRNKGNFPGRFSGRQFSNSRSEMNVSTLELGDSALYLCASSFRTHYNEQFFGPGTRLTVL.